The clone carrying this TCR beta chain was seen many times. It was through 5'RACE template switching that TCR cDNA was made, with a universal primer site and UMIs added. TCRdb ran MiXCR on the 5' RACE reads and lists one entry per CDR3 protein. The data contain 250,000 or so distinct CDR3 sequences, 5.5% to 8.5% of them seen just once; the ten biggest clones take up about 0.95%. These data are taken from a study of T cells after yellow fever vaccination. The ends were cut back, 0 bases at V and 5 bases at J, with 8 bases in the middle. There are 13 residues in the CDR3. Germline CDR1 is SGHRS and CDR2 is YFSETQ.

The TCR sequence derives from a man in his thirties or forties who received the YFV17D yellow fever vaccine. The sequenced sample was CD4+ T cells sorted from PBMCs, obtained on the day of the yellow fever booster vaccination. The chain couples TRBV5-1 to TRBJ1-2, with D possibly being TRBD1 (6 bases). In DNA form, the CDR3 reads TGCGCCAGCAGCTTGGAAGGGGGATATGGCTACACCTTC. Translating it yields CASSLEGGYGYTF.